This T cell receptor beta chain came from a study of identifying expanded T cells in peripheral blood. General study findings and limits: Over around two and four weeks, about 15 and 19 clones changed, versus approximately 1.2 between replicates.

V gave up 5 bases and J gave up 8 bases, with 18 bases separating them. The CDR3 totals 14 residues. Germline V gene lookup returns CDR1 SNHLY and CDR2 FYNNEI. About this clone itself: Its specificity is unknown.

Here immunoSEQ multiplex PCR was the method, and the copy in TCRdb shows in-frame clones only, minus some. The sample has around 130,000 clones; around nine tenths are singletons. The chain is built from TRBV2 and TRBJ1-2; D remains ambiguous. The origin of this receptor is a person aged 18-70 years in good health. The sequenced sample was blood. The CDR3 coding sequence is TGTGCCAGCAGTTCCTTTAGCGCGGTTGGCGGCTACACCTTC. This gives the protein CASSSFSAVGGYTF.